Reported below is one T cell receptor beta chain. The data are from a study of sequential checkpoint blockade in melanoma. Study-level background: Patients were randomized 1:1 to nivolumab-then-ipilimumab or ipilimumab-then-nivolumab first-line. Maintenance nivolumab came after either treatment sequence.

Described treatment: randomized to nivolumab then ipilimumab (arm A) or the reverse (arm B). None of the patients previously received DNA-damaging chemotherapy. PBMC sorting kept live CD3+CD8+ cells without CD19 or CD56. The table came from immunoSEQ multiplex PCR; TCRdb's copy has only in-frame clones and leaves some out. The data contain roughly 18,000 clones, about three fifths of them singletons. The receptor was derived from a human donor with melanoma. The sequencing used CD8+ T cells sorted from blood (inferred from file names), collected from a patient given nivolumab and ipilimumab in sequence.

The CDR3 protein is CSGQGGHEQFF. The CDR3 DNA sequence: TGCAGTGGCCAGGGAGGTCATGAGCAGTTCTTC. The chain is built from TRBV20-1 and TRBJ2-1, with a weak D call TRBD2 (6 bases). The CDR3 runs to 11 residues. CDR1 and CDR2 (germline): DFQATT, SNEGSKA (reference sequence). Trimming stripped 7 bases from V and 8 bases from J, with 12 bases between.